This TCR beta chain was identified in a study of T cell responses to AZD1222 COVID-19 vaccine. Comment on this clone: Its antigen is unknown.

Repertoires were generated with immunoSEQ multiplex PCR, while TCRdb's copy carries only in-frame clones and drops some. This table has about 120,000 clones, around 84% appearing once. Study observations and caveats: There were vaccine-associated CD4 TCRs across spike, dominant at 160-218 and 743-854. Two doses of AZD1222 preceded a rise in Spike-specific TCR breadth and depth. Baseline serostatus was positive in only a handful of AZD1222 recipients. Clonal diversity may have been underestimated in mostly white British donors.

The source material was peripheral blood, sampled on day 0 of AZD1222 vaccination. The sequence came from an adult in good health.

The chain's CDR3 is CASSSLGNSRGEQYF. The CDR3 DNA reads as TGTGCCAGCAGCAGCTTAGGGAACTCCCGGGGCGAGCAGTACTTC. The chain is built from TRBV11-1 and TRBJ2-7, with D perhaps matching TRBD2 (5 bases). V lost 5 bases, J lost 6 bases, and 20 bases lay in between. Germline V gene lookup returns CDR1 SGHAT and CDR2 FQDESV (reference sequence). CDR3 size: 15 residues.